The entry below gives a single TCR beta chain sequence along with its context. The data are from a study of cytomegalovirus exposure and HLA in healthy donors. Looking at the study overall: Approximately 80 million unique TCRs from HLA-typed donors were held in an early data release.

The CDR3 sequence is 14 residues long. Germline values: CDR1 LNHDA, CDR2 SQIVND (reference sequence). Trimming took 7 bases from V and 4 from J, leaving 16 bases between them. In the PCR, 60 Vbeta and 13 Jbeta primers were used. Profiled with immunoSEQ multiplex PCR; TCRdb holds only in-frame clones, not every one. Of over 130,000 clones listed, around three quarters are singletons. Sample: PBMCs. V gene TRBV19 combines with J gene TRBJ1-1; weak D call: TRBD1 (5 bases). This sequence originates from a woman in her thirties or forties in good health and CMV-seropositive. Written as DNA, the CDR3 is TGTGCCAGTACCACTTCGACAGCCCGCACTGAAGCTTTCTTT. Protein product: CASTTSTARTEAFF.